This TCR beta chain was obtained from a study of T cell clonotyping in hematopoietic cell transplantation. Broader study findings: Without cell sorting, CD4 versus CD8 contributions remain unresolved.

As to this clone: What it recognizes is unknown.

Data came from immunoSEQ multiplex PCR; TCRdb stores just in-frame clones and leaves some out. The data contain 15,000 to 20,000 clones, about 83% of them singletons. Looked up from germline, CDR1 is SQVTM and CDR2 is ANQGSEA. V shed 4 bases, J shed 10 bases, and the junction held 9 bases outside the gene matches. This CDR3 spans 14 amino acids. The J gene is TRBJ2-1, the V gene TRBV29-1, with 11 positions matching TRBD1. The receptor was isolated from a male patient between 60 and 69 years old who had an allogeneic stem cell transplant from a related donor, so the T cells may come from the graft donor. Some clones in this sample may be carry-over from other donors' samples. Here the sequenced sample was PBMCs, taken 100 days after allogeneic stem cell transplant. The CDR3 reads CSVVHWTGGREQFF. The CDR3 nucleotides are TGCAGCGTTGTTCACTGGACAGGGGGCCGGGAGCAGTTCTTC.